These 2 T cell receptor beta chains were sequenced from one sample in a study of OX40 agonist ivuxolimab in advanced cancers. Sequencing used immunoSEQ multiplex PCR; TCRdb keeps in-frame clones, though not all of them. The table includes about 84,000 clones, roughly 90% detected once. Here the sequenced sample was CD4+ or CD8+ T cells sorted from blood, taken in a trial of the OX40 agonist ivuxolimab. These receptors originate from an adult with an advanced solid tumor such as melanoma, head and neck, liver or kidney cancer.

The V call is TRBV6-5, the J call TRBJ2-1; TRBD2 matches at 8 bases. V lost 8 bases, J lost 7 bases, and 10 bases stayed unmatched. Germline CDR1 MNHEY, CDR2 SVGAGI. This CDR3 spans 14 amino acids. This CDR3 is CASGGAGGRNEQFF. The CDR3 bases are TGTGCCAGCGGCGGGGCGGGGGGCCGTAATGAGCAGTTCTTC.

This clone occurred once. V and J are TRBV29-1 and TRBJ1-1; 7 nucleotides line up with TRBD1. Germline lookup yields CDR1 SQVTM and CDR2 ANQGSEA. Unmatched junction bases numbered 4, after V lost 5 bases and J lost 1 base. The CDR3 has 13 amino acids. For the CDR3, the DNA is TGCAGCGTTAGCAGGGGGGCGAACACTGAAGCTTTCTTT. Translation gives CSVSRGANTEAFF.